The entry below describes one T cell receptor beta chain. This entry belongs to a study of technical replicates of blood from a few donors. This CDR3 has 14 amino acids. The germline V gene encodes CDR1 MRHNA and CDR2 SNTAGT. J lost 2 bases, V lost 8 bases, and 5 bases had no gene match. Profiling relied on immunoSEQ multiplex PCR, and the TCRdb table lists in-frame clones only, not all of them. Of tens of thousands of clones listed, around 96% are singletons. Sequencing was done on a sample of T cells isolated from PBMCs. The V gene is TRBV6-4, the J gene TRBJ2-3; 9 bases are a match to TRBD2. This TCR was sampled from a human donor in good health. The CDR3: CASGSGSVTDTQYF. The CDR3 bases are TGTGCCAGCGGTAGCGGGAGTGTCACAGATACGCAGTATTTT.